This entry lists 10 T cell receptor beta chains sequenced from one sample in a study of blood T cell repertoires in COVID-19. Method: immunoSEQ multiplex PCR; TCRdb's copy keeps in-frame clones and lacks some. Among hundreds of thousands of clones listed, 75% to 90% were seen once. Material: PBMCs or T cells enriched from blood (not recorded which). The receptors derive from a man aged 50-59 years who had been exposed to COVID-19.

The chain is built from TRBV5-1 and TRBJ2-3; D is ambiguous. V was cut by 4 bases and J by 0 bases, with 3 bases left in between. Germline CDR1 reads SGHRS; CDR2 reads YFSETQ. The CDR3 has 12 residues. CDR3 protein: CASSPSTDTQYF. CDR3 bases: TGCGCCAGCAGCCCTAGCACAGATACGCAGTATTTT.

This chain uses TRBV18 with TRBJ1-2; D is perhaps TRBD1 (6 bases). Trimming cost V 3 bases and J 4 bases, with 9 bases left between them. Germline lookup yields CDR1 KGHSH and CDR2 LQKENI. The CDR3 loop spans 13 amino acids. The CDR3: CASSPRGGYGYTF. The CDR3 bases are TGTGCCAGCTCACCTCGAGGGGGCTATGGCTACACCTTC.

This chain uses TRBV5-1 with TRBJ2-3; D possibly corresponds to TRBD1 (6 bases). This CDR3 has 14 amino acids. Trimming left V 5 bases short and J 4 bases short, with 14 bases between. The V gene's germline CDR1 is SGHRS and CDR2 YFSETQ. CDR3 DNA sequence: TGCGCCAGCAGATTAAACAGGGCCGCAGATACGCAGTATTTT. This gives the protein CASRLNRAADTQYF.

This chain uses TRBV4-2 with TRBJ1-2; 7 positions match TRBD1. Germline CDR1 reads LGHNA; CDR2 reads YNFKEQ. The J segment lost 1 base and the V segment lost 1 base, leaving 6 bases of the junction unmatched. The CDR3 loop spans 16 amino acids. The CDR3 DNA reads TGTGCCAGCAGCCAAGGAAACAGGGGAAATAACTATGGCTACACCTTC. The encoded protein is CASSQGNRGNNYGYTF.

The genes are TRBV29-1 and TRBJ1-1, with 7 bases identical to TRBD1. V shed 6 bases, J shed 1 base, and the junction held 5 bases outside the gene matches. Germline V CDR1 and CDR2: SQVTM, ANQGSEA. The CDR3 loop spans 13 amino acids. DNA for the CDR3: TGCAGCGTGGCGACAGGGACGAACACTGAAGCTTTCTTT. Its translation is CSVATGTNTEAFF.

The V gene is TRBV21-1, the J gene TRBJ2-5; no DNA check was done on the table's D call, TRBD2. TRBV21-1 is noted as a pseudogene. This CDR3 is 16 amino acids long. CDR3 DNA: TGTGCCAGCAACCCCGGACTAGCGGGGGGCCAAGAGACCCAGTACTTC. Protein: CASNPGLAGGQETQYF.

The rearrangement joins TRBV18 to TRBJ2-7; a possible D gene is TRBD2 (6 bases). Germline V lookup: CDR1 KGHSH, CDR2 LQKENI. V lost 3 bases and J 2 bases, leaving 11 bases between the germline ends. CDR3 length: 14 residues. Here the CDR3 reads CASSPSGDAYEQYF. CDR3 nucleotide sequence: TGTGCCAGCTCACCGTCGGGGGATGCCTACGAGCAGTACTTC.

The chain couples TRBV24-1 to TRBJ2-5, with 9 positions matching TRBD2. Germline assignment: CDR1 KGHDR and CDR2 SFDVKD. The CDR3 extends over 15 amino acids. V shed 3 bases, J shed 3 bases, and the junction held 4 bases outside the gene matches. Here the CDR3 reads CATSDPRLAEETQYF. Written as DNA, the CDR3 is TGTGCCACCAGTGATCCACGACTAGCGGAAGAGACCCAGTACTTC.

The rearrangement uses TRBV3-1 (or the pseudogene TRBV3-2) and TRBJ2-7, with 7 nucleotides matching TRBD1. There are 14 residues in the CDR3. The trim removed 4 bases at V and 3 bases at J, leaving 6 bases unmatched. Germline CDR1 is LGHDT and CDR2 is YNNKEL (reference sequence). CDR3 loop: CASSPWDRNYEQYF. CDR3 bases: TGTGCCAGCAGCCCCTGGGACAGAAACTACGAGCAGTACTTC.

Details on this clone: Different DNA sequences within this sample yield the same CDR3. The chain uses TRBV30 and TRBJ1-3; D gene uncertain. The CDR3 spans 14 residues. CDR1 and CDR2 (germline): GTSNPN, SVGIG (reference sequence). Trimming pared 1 base from V and 0 bases from J, leaving 7 bases between. The CDR3 is CAWSAGFSGNTIYF. The DNA for the CDR3 is TGTGCCTGGAGTGCAGGATTCTCTGGAAACACCATATATTTT.